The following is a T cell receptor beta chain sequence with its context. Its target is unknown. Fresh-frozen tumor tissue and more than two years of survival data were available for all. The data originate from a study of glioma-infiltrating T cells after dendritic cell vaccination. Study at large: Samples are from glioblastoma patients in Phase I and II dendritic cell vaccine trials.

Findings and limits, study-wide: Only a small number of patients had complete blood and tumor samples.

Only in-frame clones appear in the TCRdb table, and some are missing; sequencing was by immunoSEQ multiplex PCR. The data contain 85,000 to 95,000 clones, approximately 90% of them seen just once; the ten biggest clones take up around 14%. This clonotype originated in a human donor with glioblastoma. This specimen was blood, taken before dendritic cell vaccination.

The chain's CDR3 is CASSLHAGNYGYTF. CDR3 nucleotides: TGTGCCAGCAGTTTGCACGCCGGGAACTATGGCTACACCTTC. The chain carries TRBV27 and TRBJ1-2; D gene unclear. CDR1 is MNHEY, CDR2 SMNVEV, per germline (reference sequence). V was pared by 3 bases and J by 2 bases, with 10 bases between. There are 14 residues in the CDR3.